These 4 T cell receptor beta chains came from one sample sequenced in a study of human T cells and chemical hapten exposure. TCRdb re-derived calls from the 5' RACE reads in MiXCR, one entry per CDR3 protein. The sample lists roughly 81,000 distinct CDR3 sequences; roughly 15% were seen once. It was from unfractionated whole blood that total RNA was extracted. These receptors were taken from a female donor in good health.

This clonotype turned up a few times. V is TRBV19 and J is TRBJ1-5; 9 nucleotides align to TRBD1. Unmatched junction bases numbered 5, after V lost 3 bases and J lost 2 bases. Germline CDR1 is LNHDA and CDR2 is SQIVND (reference sequence). The CDR3 totals 16 residues. The DNA of the CDR3 is TGTGCCAGTAGTATTACAGGGGGCCGAGGCAATCAGCCCCAGCATTTT. It translates to CASSITGGRGNQPQHF.

This chain uses TRBV7-2 with TRBJ1-1; D possibly corresponds to TRBD1 (5 bases). The CDR3 spans 14 residues. CDR1 and CDR2 (germline): SGHTA, FQGNSA. V dropped 4 bases and J dropped 8 bases, with 17 bases sitting between them. CDR3 sequence (DNA): TGTGCCAGCAGCTCAGTCCCTGGGGCGCTAGAAGCTTTCTTT. It codes for CASSSVPGALEAFF.

The genes are TRBV20-1 and TRBJ2-3; 11 nucleotides align to TRBD2. CDR3 length: 14 residues. The V segment lost 5 bases and the J segment 5 bases; nucleotides outside the gene matches: 6. Germline lookup yields CDR1 DFQATT and CDR2 SNEGSKA (reference sequence). CDR3 sequence (DNA): TGCAGTGCTGGCGGGACTAGCGGCATAGATACGCAGTATTTT. It yields the protein CSAGGTSGIDTQYF.

This clonotype was counted between two and nine times. The V and J genes are TRBV7-9 and TRBJ1-1; D is undetermined. V gave up 5 bases and J gave up 4 bases, with 11 bases separating them. The CDR3 is 13 amino acids. Per the germline V gene, CDR1 is SEHNR and CDR2 is FQNEAQ (reference sequence). The CDR3 sequence is CASSLWEATEAFF. The CDR3 DNA follows: TGTGCCAGCAGCCTATGGGAGGCCACTGAAGCTTTCTTT.